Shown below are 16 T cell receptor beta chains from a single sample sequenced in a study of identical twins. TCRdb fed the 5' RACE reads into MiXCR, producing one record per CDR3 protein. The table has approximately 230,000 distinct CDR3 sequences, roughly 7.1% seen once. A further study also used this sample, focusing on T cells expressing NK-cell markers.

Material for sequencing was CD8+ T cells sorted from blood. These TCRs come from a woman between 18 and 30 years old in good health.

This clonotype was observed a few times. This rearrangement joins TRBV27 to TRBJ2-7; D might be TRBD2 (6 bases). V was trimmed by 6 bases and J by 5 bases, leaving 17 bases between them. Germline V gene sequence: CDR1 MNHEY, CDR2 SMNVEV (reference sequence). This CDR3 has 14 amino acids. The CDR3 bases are TGTGCCAGCAGCGATTCTGCCACGGGGGACGAGCAGTACTTC. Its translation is CASSDSATGDEQYF.

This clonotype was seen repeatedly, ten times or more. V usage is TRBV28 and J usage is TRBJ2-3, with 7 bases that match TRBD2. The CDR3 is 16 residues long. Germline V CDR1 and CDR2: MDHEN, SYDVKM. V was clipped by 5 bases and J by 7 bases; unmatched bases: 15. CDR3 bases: TGTGCCAGCAGTAAAATGGGGGGGAACACCCTGAATACGCAGTATTTT. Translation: CASSKMGGNTLNTQYF.

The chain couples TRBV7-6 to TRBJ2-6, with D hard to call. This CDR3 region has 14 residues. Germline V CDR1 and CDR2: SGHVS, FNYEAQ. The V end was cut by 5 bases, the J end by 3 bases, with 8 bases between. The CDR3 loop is CASSISGGANVLTF. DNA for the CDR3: TGTGCCAGCAGCATATCAGGTGGGGCCAACGTCCTGACTTTC.

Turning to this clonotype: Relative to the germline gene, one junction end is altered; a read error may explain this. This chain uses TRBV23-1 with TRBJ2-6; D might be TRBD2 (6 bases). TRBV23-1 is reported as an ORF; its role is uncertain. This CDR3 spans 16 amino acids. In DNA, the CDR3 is TGCGCCAGCAGTCAATCGCAAGGGACTGGGGCCAACGTCCTGATTTTC. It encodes CASSQSQGTGANVLIF.

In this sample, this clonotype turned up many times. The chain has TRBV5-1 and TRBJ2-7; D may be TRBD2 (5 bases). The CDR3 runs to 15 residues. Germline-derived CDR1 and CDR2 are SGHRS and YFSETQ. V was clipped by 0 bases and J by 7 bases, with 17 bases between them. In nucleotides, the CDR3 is TGCGCCAGCAGCTTGGCCGGGCTAGCCCTCGAGGAGCAGTACTTC. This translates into CASSLAGLALEEQYF.

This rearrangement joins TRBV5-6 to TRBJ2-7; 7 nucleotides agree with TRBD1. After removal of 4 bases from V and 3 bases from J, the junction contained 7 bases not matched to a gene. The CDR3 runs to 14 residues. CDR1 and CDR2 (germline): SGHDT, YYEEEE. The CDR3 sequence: CASSPTGLIYEQYF. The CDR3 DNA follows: TGTGCCAGCAGCCCGACAGGGTTGATCTACGAGCAGTACTTC. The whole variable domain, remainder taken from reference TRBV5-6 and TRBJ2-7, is DAGVTQSPTHLIKTRGQQVTLRCSPKSGHDTVSWYQQALGQGPQFIFQYYEEEERQRGNFPDRFSGHQFPNYSSELNVNALLLGDSALYLCASSPTGLIYEQYFGPGTRLTVT.

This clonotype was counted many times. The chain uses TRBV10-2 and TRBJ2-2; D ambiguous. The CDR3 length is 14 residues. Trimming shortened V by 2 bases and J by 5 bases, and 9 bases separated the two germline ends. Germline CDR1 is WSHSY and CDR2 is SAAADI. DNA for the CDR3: TGCGCCAGCAGTGAGCAGTTTATAACCGGGGAGCTGTTTTTT. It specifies CASSEQFITGELFF.

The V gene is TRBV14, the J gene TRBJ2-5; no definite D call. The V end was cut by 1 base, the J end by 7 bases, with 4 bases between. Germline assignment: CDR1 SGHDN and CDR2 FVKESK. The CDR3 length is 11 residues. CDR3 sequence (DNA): TGTGCCAGCAGCCAAGTTGGGACCCAGTACTTC. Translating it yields CASSQVGTQYF.

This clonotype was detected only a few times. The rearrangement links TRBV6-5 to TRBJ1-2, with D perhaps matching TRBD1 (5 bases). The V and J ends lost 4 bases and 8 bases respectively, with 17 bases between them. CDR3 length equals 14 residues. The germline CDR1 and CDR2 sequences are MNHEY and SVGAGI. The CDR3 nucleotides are TGTGCCAGCAGTTCCCGCCTGGGACGGGAAGGCTACACCTTC. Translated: CASSSRLGREGYTF.

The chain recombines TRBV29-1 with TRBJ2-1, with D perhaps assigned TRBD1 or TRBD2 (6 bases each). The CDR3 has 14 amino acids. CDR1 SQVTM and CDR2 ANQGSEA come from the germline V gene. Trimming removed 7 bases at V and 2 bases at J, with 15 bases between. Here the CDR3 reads CSGGRDNPYNEQFF. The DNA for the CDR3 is TGCAGCGGCGGGCGGGACAACCCCTACAATGAGCAGTTCTTC.

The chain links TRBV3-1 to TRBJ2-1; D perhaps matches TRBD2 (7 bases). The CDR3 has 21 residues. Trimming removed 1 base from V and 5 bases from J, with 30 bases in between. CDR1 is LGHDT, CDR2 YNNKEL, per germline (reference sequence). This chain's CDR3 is CASSQALRGAISGGRDNEQFF. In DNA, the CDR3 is TGTGCCAGCAGCCAAGCGTTAAGGGGGGCTATCTCGGGAGGCAGGGACAATGAGCAGTTCTTC.

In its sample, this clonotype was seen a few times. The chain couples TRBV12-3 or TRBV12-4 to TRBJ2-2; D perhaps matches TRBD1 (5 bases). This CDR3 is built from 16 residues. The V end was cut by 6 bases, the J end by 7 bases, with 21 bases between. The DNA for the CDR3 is TGTGCCAGCAGCCCCCAGCAGGGCGGCCGCGGCGGGGAGCTGTTTTTT. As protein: CASSPQQGGRGGELFF.

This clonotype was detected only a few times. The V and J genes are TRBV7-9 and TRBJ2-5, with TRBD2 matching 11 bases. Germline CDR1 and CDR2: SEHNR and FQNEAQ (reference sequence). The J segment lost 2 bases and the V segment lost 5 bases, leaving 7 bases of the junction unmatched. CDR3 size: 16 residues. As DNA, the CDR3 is TGTGCCAGCAGCCTCGGGGGACTAGCGGCGCAAGAGACCCAGTACTTC. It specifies CASSLGGLAAQETQYF.

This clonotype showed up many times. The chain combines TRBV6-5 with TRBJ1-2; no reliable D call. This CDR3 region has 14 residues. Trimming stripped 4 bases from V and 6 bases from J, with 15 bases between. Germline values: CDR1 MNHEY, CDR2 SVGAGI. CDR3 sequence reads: CASSSGLWYDGYTF. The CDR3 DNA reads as TGTGCCAGCAGTTCGGGTTTGTGGTACGATGGCTACACCTTC.

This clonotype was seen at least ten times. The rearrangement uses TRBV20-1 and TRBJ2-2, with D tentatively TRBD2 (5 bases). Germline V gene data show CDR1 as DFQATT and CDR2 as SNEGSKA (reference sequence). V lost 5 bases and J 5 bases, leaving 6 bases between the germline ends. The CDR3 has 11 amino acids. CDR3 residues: CSAWRTGELFF. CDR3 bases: TGCAGTGCTTGGAGGACCGGGGAGCTGTTTTTT.

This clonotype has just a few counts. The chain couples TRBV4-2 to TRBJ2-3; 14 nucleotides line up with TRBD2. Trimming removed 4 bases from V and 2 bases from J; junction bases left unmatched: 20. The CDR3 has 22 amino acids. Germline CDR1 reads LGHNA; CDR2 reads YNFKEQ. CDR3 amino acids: CASSPSEPGQGGLAGDTDTQYF. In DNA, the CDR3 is TGTGCCAGCAGCCCGAGCGAGCCCGGACAGGGGGGACTAGCGGGGGACACAGATACGCAGTATTTT.